These 14 T cell receptor beta chains originate from one sample sequenced in a study of cytomegalovirus exposure and HLA in healthy donors. Sequencing used immunoSEQ multiplex PCR; TCRdb keeps in-frame clones, though not all of them. The sample carries roughly 140,000 clones, 88% recorded once. The sample consisted of PBMCs. These TCRs come from a woman aged 18-29 years in good health and CMV-seropositive.

This chain links TRBV29-1 with TRBJ1-4, with D possibly TRBD1 on 5 matching bases. This CDR3 is built from 13 residues. V lost 1 base and J lost 7, with 10 bases in between. The V gene's germline CDR1 is SQVTM and CDR2 ANQGSEA. The CDR3 DNA follows: TGCAGCGTTGAAGTCGGAGGGACTGAAAAACTGTTTTTT. This translates into CSVEVGGTEKLFF.

The chain joins TRBV14 to TRBJ1-5; 7 positions match TRBD1. After removal of 9 bases from V and 0 bases from J, the junction contained 8 bases not matched to a gene. The CDR3 covers 15 residues. Germline V gene lookup returns CDR1 SGHDN and CDR2 FVKESK. CDR3 bases: TGTGCCAGGGAACAGGGGTACTATAGCAATCAGCCCCAGCATTTT. Translated: CAREQGYYSNQPQHF.

The gene calls are TRBV28 and TRBJ1-2; 7 bases line up with TRBD1. The CDR3 consists of 13 residues. V was clipped by 7 bases and J by 5 bases; unmatched bases: 7. Germline V gene sequence: CDR1 MDHEN, CDR2 SYDVKM. Here the CDR3 DNA reads TGTGCCAGCACCAAGACAGGGAATTATGGCTACACCTTC. It yields the protein CASTKTGNYGYTF.

The V call is TRBV7-2, the J call TRBJ2-7; 9 bases map to TRBD2. V shed 5 bases, J shed 6 bases, and the junction held 8 bases outside the gene matches. Germline CDR1 and CDR2: SGHTA and FQGNSA. This CDR3 comprises 14 residues. CDR3 protein: CASSPSGGWVEQYF. CDR3 nucleotide sequence: TGTGCCAGCAGCCCAAGCGGGGGGTGGGTCGAGCAGTACTTC.

V is TRBV11-1 and J is TRBJ2-1; TRBD2 aligns across 8 bases. With 5 bases clipped from V and 0 bases from J, the junction kept 3 bases outside the gene matches. The CDR3 runs to 15 residues. In germline, CDR1 is SGHAT, CDR2 FQDESV (reference sequence). CDR3 sequence (DNA): TGTGCCAGCAGCCCGAGCGGGAGCTCCTACAATGAGCAGTTCTTC. It is translated as CASSPSGSSYNEQFF.

The CDR3 region is CSALQSRNTEAFF. The CDR3 DNA sequence: TGCAGCGCTCTACAGTCCCGGAACACTGAAGCTTTCTTT. The V call is TRBV29-1, the J call TRBJ1-1, with D unresolved. Trimming shortened V by 7 bases and J by 1 base, and 13 bases separated the two germline ends. The CDR3 runs 13 residues. Germline loops: CDR1 SQVTM, CDR2 ANQGSEA.

The chain is built from TRBV7-2 and TRBJ1-1, with 7 bases that match TRBD1. This CDR3 comprises 14 residues. V trimming: 4 bases; J trimming: 4 bases; junction bases outside the gene matches: 6. Looked up from germline, CDR1 is SGHTA and CDR2 is FQGNSA. The CDR3 loop is CASSSTGTSTEAFF. CDR3 coding DNA: TGTGCCAGCAGCTCGACAGGGACCAGCACTGAAGCTTTCTTT.

This chain links TRBV5-1 with TRBJ1-2; 9 bases match TRBD1. The trim removed 5 bases at V and 3 bases at J, leaving 8 bases unmatched. This CDR3 is 15 amino acids long. CDR1 is SGHRS, CDR2 YFSETQ, per germline. CDR3 residues: CASSPDRGIDYGYTF. CDR3 in DNA: TGCGCCAGCAGTCCCGACAGGGGGATTGACTATGGCTACACCTTC.

This chain uses TRBV5-8 with TRBJ1-5; 9 bases fit TRBD1. The germline gives CDR1 SGHTS, CDR2 YDEGEE. The CDR3 covers 14 residues. V shed 4 bases and J 2 bases; nucleotides not matched to a gene: 1. CDR3 sequence reads: CASSRTGGNQPQHF. The CDR3 DNA reads as TGTGCCAGCAGCCGGACAGGGGGCAATCAGCCCCAGCATTTT.

The chain has TRBV5-1 and TRBJ1-1; D is uncertain. Trimming took 1 base from V and 1 from J, leaving 8 bases between them. This CDR3 is 14 amino acids long. Germline V CDR1 and CDR2: SGHRS, YFSETQ. The chain's CDR3 is CASSLSPGNTEAFF. DNA for the CDR3: TGCGCCAGCAGCTTGTCTCCGGGGAACACTGAAGCTTTCTTT.

This chain connects TRBV6-1 to TRBJ1-2; D gene unclear. Germline V CDR1 and CDR2: MNHNS, SASEGT. V lost 6 bases and J lost 8, with 22 bases in between. The CDR3 runs to 15 residues. In DNA, the CDR3 is TGTGCCAGCAGCAACCATGTCGGTAGAGCGGTCGGCTACACCTTC. It is translated as CASSNHVGRAVGYTF.

This CDR3 is CACQGWGVSGNTIYF. CDR3 nucleotide sequence: TGTGCCTGCCAAGGGTGGGGGGTTTCTGGAAACACCATATATTTT. This chain uses TRBV30 with TRBJ1-3; the D gene is possibly TRBD1 (5 bases). Germline V lookup: CDR1 GTSNPN, CDR2 SVGIG (reference sequence). The CDR3 consists of 15 residues. V dropped 6 bases and J dropped 1 base, with 16 bases sitting between them.

V gene TRBV7-9 combines with J gene TRBJ1-1; D not resolved. V gave up 5 bases and J gave up 1 base, with 20 bases separating them. Germline V gene data show CDR1 as SEHNR and CDR2 as FQNEAQ (reference sequence). CDR3 length equals 17 residues. The CDR3 DNA reads TGTGCCAGCAGCCCCTTAGGTGGAGGGTCGAAGAACACTGAAGCTTTCTTT. Translation: CASSPLGGGSKNTEAFF.

The V gene is TRBV7-9, the J gene TRBJ2-1, with a tentative D call TRBD1 (6 bases). This CDR3 comprises 15 residues. V dropped 8 bases and J dropped 7 bases, with 21 bases sitting between them. Germline V CDR1 and CDR2: SEHNR, FQNEAQ (reference sequence). CDR3 residues: CASVGGREWLNEQFF. In DNA form, the CDR3 reads TGTGCCAGCGTTGGGGGCAGGGAGTGGTTGAATGAGCAGTTCTTC.